This T cell receptor (beta chain) originates from a study of patients and donors after allogeneic stem cell transplantation. Germline lookup yields CDR1 SGHRS and CDR2 YFSETQ. CDR3 length: 14 residues. The V end lost 4 bases, the J end lost 0 bases, and 9 bases lay between the germline ends. MiXCR, applied by TCRdb to the RT-PCR reads, yields one record per CDR3 protein. The table includes 70,000 to 75,000 distinct CDR3 sequences, about 26% detected once. This clonotype has more than one count but fewer than ten. The material sequenced was blood, either unsorted or a sorted T cell fraction (not recorded which). The chain carries TRBV5-1 and TRBJ2-3; no clear D gene. The sequence was obtained from a human donor who was either an allogeneic HSCT recipient or a stem cell or donor lymphocyte infusion donor (not recorded which). It is not recorded whose cells these are; they may come from a transplant donor. CDR3 in DNA: TGCGCCAGCAGCCGGATCGAGAGCACAGATACGCAGTATTTT. Its translation: CASSRIESTDTQYF.